The 25 T cell receptor beta chains listed next were all sequenced from one sample in a study of control samples from healthy donors and cancer patients. Clones were read by immunoSEQ multiplex PCR, and TCRdb kept only the in-frame ones, dropping some. Of some 130,000 clones in the sample, over 80% were seen once. Sequenced input: blood. These receptor sequences come from a woman aged 45-65 years in good health.

CDR3 protein: CASSYADPPTDTQYF. The CDR3 nucleotides read TGTGCCAGCAGTTACGCGGACCCCCCCACAGATACGCAGTATTTT. The rearrangement links TRBV6-6 to TRBJ2-3; the D is unclear. V lost 2 bases to trimming and J lost 2 bases, with 11 bases between them. CDR1 and CDR2 from the germline V gene are MNHNY and SVGAGI (reference sequence). This CDR3 comprises 15 residues.

The chain's CDR3 is CASSIGWTSGSNEQFF. In DNA form, the CDR3 reads TGTGCCAGTAGTATAGGCTGGACTAGCGGGAGTAATGAGCAGTTCTTC. The chain is built from TRBV19 and TRBJ2-1; the match to TRBD2 covers 13 bases. This CDR3 is built from 16 residues. The V and J ends lost 1 base and 7 bases, in that order; junction bases with no gene match: 4. The V gene's germline CDR1 is LNHDA and CDR2 SQIVND (reference sequence). Full variable domain (missing parts from reference TRBV19 and TRBJ2-1): DGGITQSPKYLFRKEGQNVTLSCEQNLNHDAMYWYRQDPGQGLRLIYYSQIVNDFQKGDIAEGYSVSREKKESFPLTVTSAQKNPTAFYLCASSIGWTSGSNEQFFGPGTRLTVL.

The V call is TRBV27, the J call TRBJ2-7; D is perhaps TRBD2 (5 bases). Germline V gene data show CDR1 as MNHEY and CDR2 as SMNVEV (reference sequence). This CDR3 spans 14 amino acids. V was pared by 2 bases and J by 7 bases, with 15 bases between. The DNA of the CDR3 is TGTGCCAGCAGTTTAGGGAGAACCTCTCGGGAGCAGTACTTC. It specifies CASSLGRTSREQYF.

This sequence joins TRBV28 and TRBJ1-2; D is unresolved. The CDR3 contains 12 residues. V lost 4 bases to trimming and J lost 9 bases, with 12 bases between them. CDR1 is MDHEN and CDR2 is SYDVKM in the germline V gene. CDR3 sequence (DNA): TGTGCCAGCAGTTCGGGATTGGGGAGCTACACCTTC. It yields the protein CASSSGLGSYTF.

The rearrangement links TRBV13 to TRBJ2-5; 10 bases match TRBD2. The CDR3 totals 16 residues. With V trimmed by 0 bases and J by 1 base, 2 bases remained unmatched. CDR1 PRHDT and CDR2 FYEKMQ come from the germline V gene (reference sequence). Here the CDR3 reads CASSLGSSGSQETQYF. The CDR3 DNA follows: TGTGCCAGCAGCTTAGGGTCTAGCGGGAGCCAAGAGACCCAGTACTTC. The variable domain in full, with the rest retrieved from reference TRBV13 and TRBJ2-5, is AAGVIQSPRHLIKEKRETATLKCYPIPRHDTVYWYQQGPGQDPQFLISFYEKMQSDKGSIPDRFSAQQFSDYHSELNMSSLELGDSALYFCASSLGSSGSQETQYFGPGTRLLVL.

The chain carries TRBV28 and TRBJ2-7, with D uncertain. The CDR3 is 13 amino acids. Trimming cost V 5 bases and J 3 bases, with 11 bases left between them. The germline V gene encodes CDR1 MDHEN and CDR2 SYDVKM. This chain's CDR3 is CASSRPLGYEQYF. CDR3 bases: TGTGCCAGCAGTCGCCCCCTAGGCTACGAGCAGTACTTC.

The chain couples TRBV20-1 to TRBJ2-7; D gene uncertain. The CDR3 is made up of 11 amino acids. The V gene's germline CDR1 is DFQATT and CDR2 SNEGSKA (reference sequence). V gave up 6 bases and J gave up 6 bases, with 12 bases separating them. Here the CDR3 reads CSARRRGEQYF. The CDR3 nucleotides read TGCAGTGCCAGAAGACGAGGCGAGCAGTACTTC.

The chain combines TRBV5-4 with TRBJ2-5; tentative D call: TRBD2 (5 bases). The CDR3 spans 13 residues. Germline-derived CDR1 and CDR2 are SGHNT and YYREEE (reference sequence). V was trimmed by 4 bases and J by 5 bases, leaving 12 bases between them. CDR3 sequence: CASSRGGLETQYF. The CDR3 DNA reads TGTGCCAGCAGCCGCGGAGGTTTGGAGACCCAGTACTTC.

V is TRBV10-2 and J is TRBJ1-1, with unresolved D. The length of the CDR3 is 12 residues. V lost 11 bases and J 1 base, leaving 11 bases between the germline ends. Germline CDR1 WSHSY, CDR2 SAAADI. CDR3 sequence reads: CASRLANTEAFF. For the CDR3, the DNA is TGCGCCTCCAGACTAGCGAACACTGAAGCTTTCTTT.

The genes are TRBV20-1 and TRBJ1-2; D is unresolved. Deletions cut 3 bases from V and 2 bases from J, with 7 bases between. CDR1 and CDR2 from the germline V gene are DFQATT and SNEGSKA (reference sequence). This CDR3 has 12 residues. The CDR3 DNA follows: TGCAGTGCTAGTTTCCGGAACTATGGCTACACCTTC. Protein: CSASFRNYGYTF.

This clone was seen a handful of times. The rearrangement uses TRBV7-9 and TRBJ1-2; TRBD1 matches 8 bases. V dropped 8 bases and J dropped 2; count of bases not matched to a gene: 4. The germline V gene encodes CDR1 SEHNR and CDR2 FQNEAQ (reference sequence). The CDR3 loop spans 13 amino acids. This chain's CDR3 is CASGQGGNYGYTF. DNA for the CDR3: TGTGCCAGCGGACAGGGAGGCAACTATGGCTACACCTTC.

V is TRBV11-2 and J is TRBJ2-1, with TRBD1 matching 12 bases. CDR3 size: 16 residues. The trim removed 5 bases at V and 10 bases at J, leaving 12 bases unmatched. The germline gives CDR1 SGHAT, CDR2 FQNNGV. The CDR3 DNA reads TGTGCCAGCAGCATCCAACCGGGACAGGGGGCAGGGGAGCAGTTCTTC. Encoded protein: CASSIQPGQGAGEQFF.

This clone was recorded a few times. The chain joins TRBV6-5 to TRBJ2-7; either TRBD1 or TRBD2 may fit D (5 bases each). The ends were cut back, 6 bases at V and 4 bases at J, with 13 bases in the middle. The CDR3 contains 13 residues. Germline CDR1 reads MNHEY; CDR2 reads SVGAGI. The CDR3 loop is CASSRSEGYEQYF. The CDR3 DNA reads TGTGCCAGCAGCCGCTCTGAGGGGTACGAGCAGTACTTC.

This clone was recorded a few times. The rearrangement uses TRBV2 and TRBJ2-2; weak D call: TRBD2 (5 bases). The germline V and J ends were trimmed by 6 bases and 1 base, with 9 bases remaining between them. This CDR3 is 14 amino acids long. Germline V lookup: CDR1 SNHLY, CDR2 FYNNEI. The CDR3 DNA reads TGTGCCAGCAGCTTACTAGTGAACACCGGGGAGCTGTTTTTT. It specifies CASSLLVNTGELFF. Full variable domain (remainder filled in from reference TRBV2 and TRBJ2-2): EPEVTQTPSHQVTQMGQEVILRCVPISNHLYFYWYRQILGQKVEFLVSFYNNEISEKSEIFDDQFSVERPDGSNFTLKIRSTKLEDSAMYFCASSLLVNTGELFFGEGSRLTVL.

This chain uses TRBV15 with TRBJ1-1; a weak D match, TRBD1 (6 bases). The CDR3 is 17 amino acids. Trimming took off 2 bases at V and 0 bases at J, with 16 bases between the two ends. Looked up from germline, CDR1 is LNHNV and CDR2 is YYDKDF (reference sequence). The CDR3 sequence: CATSRSARGSMNTEAFF. The CDR3, as DNA: TGTGCCACCAGCAGATCCGCAAGGGGGTCTATGAACACTGAAGCTTTCTTT.

The V and J genes are TRBV7-6 and TRBJ2-3, with 10 bases fitting TRBD2. CDR3 size: 16 residues. V shed 4 bases and J 5 bases; nucleotides not matched to a gene: 9. The germline V gene has CDR1 SGHVS and CDR2 FNYEAQ. The CDR3 DNA sequence: TGTGCCAGCAGCTCCACGCTAGCGGGAGAAGTAGATACGCAGTATTTT. This encodes CASSSTLAGEVDTQYF.

The chain joins TRBV5-8 to TRBJ1-4, with D unresolved. Germline values: CDR1 SGHTS, CDR2 YDEGEE. CDR3 length: 13 amino acids. V shed 1 base and J shed 8 bases, with 9 bases lying between them. CDR3 protein: CASSLSRGEKLFF. The DNA of the CDR3 is TGTGCCAGCAGCTTGTCGCGTGGAGAAAAACTGTTTTTT.

The chain links TRBV5-6 to TRBJ1-5; D possibly corresponds to TRBD1 (5 bases). V was shortened by 3 bases and J by 6 bases, with 13 bases between the two germline ends. The CDR3 loop spans 14 amino acids. Per germline, CDR1 SGHDT and CDR2 YYEEEE. CDR3 loop: CASSSSGGVQPQHF. The DNA for the CDR3 is TGTGCCAGCAGCTCAAGTGGGGGGGTTCAGCCCCAGCATTTT.

This clone was picked up one time. The chain links TRBV6-6 to TRBJ2-7, with TRBD1 identical over 10 bases. The CDR3 length is 15 residues. In germline, CDR1 is MNHNY, CDR2 SVGAGI (reference sequence). V lost 5 bases and J lost 6; bases outside the gene matches: 10. The CDR3 DNA reads as TGTGCCAGCAGTCAACACGACAGGGGGCTATCCGAGCAGTACTTC. This sequence encodes CASSQHDRGLSEQYF.

The gene calls are TRBV7-2 and TRBJ1-5, with D possibly TRBD1 on 5 matching bases. CDR3 length: 16 residues. Germline values: CDR1 SGHTA, CDR2 FQGNSA. The germline V and J ends were trimmed by 5 bases and 6 bases, with 20 bases remaining between them. CDR3 residues: CASSPPVSPGSQPQHF. As DNA, the CDR3 is TGTGCCAGCAGCCCCCCCGTTTCGCCAGGGAGTCAGCCCCAGCATTTT.

The V call is TRBV30, the J call TRBJ1-6; D unresolved. The V end lost 4 bases, the J end lost 8 bases, and 12 bases lay between the germline ends. Germline CDR1 reads GTSNPN; CDR2 reads SVGIG (reference sequence). This CDR3 has 13 amino acids. The CDR3 is CAWTADDDSPLHF. CDR3 nucleotides: TGTGCCTGGACAGCAGATGATGATTCACCCCTCCACTTT.

This clone has just one count. This chain links TRBV30 with TRBJ1-2; D gene unclear. Germline V lookup: CDR1 GTSNPN, CDR2 SVGIG (reference sequence). The CDR3 covers 12 residues. The germline V and J ends were trimmed by 2 bases and 3 bases, with 7 bases remaining between them. CDR3 DNA: TGTGCCTGGAGTCAGGTGGACTATGGCTACACCTTC. Amino acids: CAWSQVDYGYTF. The full variable domain, its missing parts supplied by reference TRBV30 and TRBJ1-2, is SQTIHQWPATLVQPVGSPLSLECTVEGTSNPNLYWYRQAAGRGLQLLFYSVGIGQISSEVPQNLSASRPQDRQFILSSKKLLLSDSGFYLCAWSQVDYGYTFGSGTRLTVV.

The V gene is TRBV25-1, the J gene TRBJ1-1, with D unclear. V shed 1 base and J shed 1 base, with 7 bases lying between them. This CDR3 is built from 14 residues. Germline V gives CDR1 MGHDK, CDR2 SYGVNS. CDR3: CASSEFGWNTEAFF. In DNA, the CDR3 is TGTGCCAGCAGTGAATTCGGCTGGAACACTGAAGCTTTCTTT.

V gene TRBV7-2 combines with J gene TRBJ1-1; D is undetermined. With 0 bases removed from V and 5 bases from J, the gap between germline ends came to 7 bases. In germline, CDR1 is SGHTA, CDR2 FQGNSA. The CDR3 sequence is 13 residues long. CDR3 coding DNA: TGTGCCAGCAGCTTAGCCAGGCGTACTGAAGCTTTCTTT. Translated: CASSLARRTEAFF.

The V call is TRBV11-2, the J call TRBJ2-5; D tentatively reads TRBD1 or TRBD2 (8 bases each). The germline CDR1 and CDR2 sequences are SGHAT and FQNNGV. V lost 5 bases and J 2 bases, leaving 21 bases between the germline ends. There are 17 residues in the CDR3. The CDR3 spells CASSKPRGGQVQETQYF. In DNA form, the CDR3 reads TGTGCCAGCAGCAAACCTCGGGGGGGACAGGTGCAAGAGACCCAGTACTTC. Combining the CDR3 with reference TRBV11-2 and TRBJ2-5 gives the whole variable domain EAGVAQSPRYKIIEKRQSVAFWCNPISGHATLYWYQQILGQGPKLLIQFQNNGVVDDSQLPKDRFSAERLKGVDSTLKIQPAKLEDSAVYLCASSKPRGGQVQETQYFGPGTRLLVL.